This section outlines one T cell receptor (beta chain) sequence together with its context. The target antigen is unknown. The data were obtained in a study of T cell responses to AZD1222 COVID-19 vaccine. The CDR3 is 17 amino acids. Germline V gene data show CDR1 as GTSNPN and CDR2 as SVGIG (reference sequence). The V end was cut by 0 bases, the J end by 5 bases, with 21 bases between. Pooling covered second doses at about 4 or about 12 weeks. General study points: Increases in Spike-specific TCR breadth and depth were seen after two AZD1222 doses. Donors skewed white British and female; clonal diversity was possibly underestimated. Spike was spanned by vaccine-associated CD4 TCRs, with dominance at 160-218 and 743-854.

This table comes from immunoSEQ multiplex PCR, and its TCRdb copy is limited to in-frame clones, with some not included. The sample has some 250,000 clones, around 93% seen once. The TCR comes from an adult who received the AZD1222 COVID-19 vaccine. V is TRBV30 and J is TRBJ2-3, with TRBD2 as a possible D gene (5 bases). This material consisted of peripheral blood, taken 28 days after the second AZD1222 dose. DNA of the CDR3: TGTGCCTGGAGTGTACCTGAACTGGCGGGCCTTTTAGATACGCAGTATTTT. Amino acids: CAWSVPELAGLLDTQYF.